This T cell receptor beta chain is drawn from a study of a mutant IDH1 vaccine in newly diagnosed glioma. The time point: week 47, end of study. The vaccine gave 300 ug of a 20-mer mutant IDH1 peptide subcutaneously per dose. Germline CDR1 and CDR2: MGHRA and YSYEKL. Trimming left V 0 bases short and J 8 bases short, with 19 bases between. The CDR3 contains 16 residues. TCRdb's copy holds only in-frame clones and misses some; the assay was immunoSEQ multiplex PCR. The sample shows around 33,000 clones, around nine tenths of them seen only once. A remark on this clone: Its antigen is unidentified.

The chain joins TRBV4-1 to TRBJ1-2, with D hard to call. Sequences were derived from PBMCs, sampled from a glioma patient whose treatment included an IDH1 peptide vaccine. The clonotype was recovered from a woman in her thirties with glioma. The CDR3 is CASSQESPIGWYGYTF. CDR3 nucleotides: TGCGCCAGCAGCCAAGAGTCCCCTATAGGCTGGTACGGCTACACCTTC.